This T cell receptor beta chain was retrieved from a study of blood T cells in healthy people across ages. Study outcomes and limitations: Diversity was estimated from one million T cells, and these estimates were considered underestimates.

The germline CDR1 and CDR2 sequences are SGHTA and FQGNSA. This CDR3 is 15 amino acids long. On this clonotype itself: The antigen remains undetermined.

There were healthy Caucasian individuals from Russia, aged roughly 6 to 90, serving as donors. Combining a sample-barcoded 5' primer with a J-beta primer mix, a second PCR ran for roughly 6 to 12 cycles. TCRdb reanalysed the 5' RACE reads using MiXCR and keeps one entry per CDR3 protein. The sample lists approximately 1.5 million distinct CDR3 sequences, roughly 30% seen once, with roughly 10% in the top ten. The chain joins TRBV7-2 to TRBJ2-1, with 8 bases aligning to TRBD2. Sample: blood. The receptor comes from a woman aged 30 to 39 in good health. The DNA of the CDR3 is TGTGTCACCAGTGATAGACTAGCGCCCTACAATGAGCAGTTCTTC. It encodes CVTSDRLAPYNEQFF.